The 4 T cell receptor beta chains reported below all come from one sample, sequenced in a study of cytomegalovirus exposure and HLA in healthy donors. The PCR ran on 60 Vbeta and 13 Jbeta primers. This table comes from immunoSEQ multiplex PCR, and its TCRdb copy is limited to in-frame clones, with some not included. In the table there are some 130,000 clones, roughly 77% of which are singletons. What was sequenced was PBMCs. The origin of the receptors is a female donor in good health and CMV-seronegative.

This chain joins TRBV30 and TRBJ1-5, with D maybe TRBD1 (5 bases). V lost 1 base, J lost 4 bases, and 8 bases lay in between. The germline V gene has CDR1 GTSNPN and CDR2 SVGIG (reference sequence). The CDR3 loop spans 13 amino acids. Here the CDR3 DNA reads TGTGCCTGGAGTGCGGGGGGTAATCAGCCCCAGCATTTT. Amino acid sequence: CAWSAGGNQPQHF.

Notes on this clone: The sample contains more than one DNA sequence encoding this CDR3. This chain joins TRBV30 and TRBJ1-2; the match to TRBD1 covers 7 bases. This CDR3 region has 11 residues. CDR1 and CDR2 from the germline V gene are GTSNPN and SVGIG (reference sequence). After removal of 4 bases from V and 5 bases from J, the junction contained 1 base not matched to a gene. DNA for the CDR3: TGTGCCTGGACAGGGGGGTATGGCTACACCTTC. Its translation: CAWTGGYGYTF.

The V and J genes are TRBV7-9 and TRBJ2-7; D gene ambiguous. There are 15 residues in the CDR3. V lost 5 bases and J 5 bases, leaving 19 bases between the germline ends. The germline V gene encodes CDR1 SEHNR and CDR2 FQNEAQ (reference sequence). The CDR3 protein is CASSRLGSWVDEQYF. In nucleotides, the CDR3 is TGTGCCAGCAGCCGCCTCGGTAGCTGGGTCGACGAGCAGTACTTC.

The rearrangement joins TRBV5-1 to TRBJ2-2; D not certain. Trimming removed 0 bases from V and 6 bases from J, with 6 bases in between. CDR1 and CDR2 (germline): SGHRS, YFSETQ. The CDR3 has 13 amino acids. The CDR3 DNA reads TGCGCCAGCAGCTTGGCTGTTGCCGGGGAGCTGTTTTTT. The encoded protein is CASSLAVAGELFF.